Shown below are 2 T cell receptor beta chains from a single sample sequenced in a study of CD8+ T cells in alopecia areata. In each case, RNA was isolated and then reverse transcribed into cDNA as the sequencing template. Measured with immunoSEQ multiplex PCR; TCRdb has only the in-frame clones, and not every one. The sample includes 150,000 or so clones, about 90% of them seen just once. This material consisted of CD8+ T cells sorted from blood, taken at week 0. Receptors originate from a human donor with alopecia areata.

This sequence joins TRBV5-6 and TRBJ2-7; 8 bases are shared with TRBD2. Germline V gene lookup returns CDR1 SGHDT and CDR2 YYEEEE. This CDR3 has 14 residues. V dropped 5 bases and J dropped 2; count of bases not matched to a gene: 6. The CDR3 sequence is CASRVTGGPYEQYF. CDR3 bases: TGTGCCAGCAGAGTAACGGGAGGGCCCTACGAGCAGTACTTC.

This chain joins TRBV7-9 and TRBJ2-7, with D tentatively TRBD1 (6 bases). Per germline, CDR1 SEHNR and CDR2 FQNEAQ (reference sequence). The CDR3 consists of 14 residues. V was trimmed by 5 bases and J by 0 bases, leaving 11 bases between them. Here the CDR3 reads CASSPRDISYEQYF. The CDR3, as DNA: TGTGCCAGCAGCCCCCGGGACATCTCCTACGAGCAGTACTTC.